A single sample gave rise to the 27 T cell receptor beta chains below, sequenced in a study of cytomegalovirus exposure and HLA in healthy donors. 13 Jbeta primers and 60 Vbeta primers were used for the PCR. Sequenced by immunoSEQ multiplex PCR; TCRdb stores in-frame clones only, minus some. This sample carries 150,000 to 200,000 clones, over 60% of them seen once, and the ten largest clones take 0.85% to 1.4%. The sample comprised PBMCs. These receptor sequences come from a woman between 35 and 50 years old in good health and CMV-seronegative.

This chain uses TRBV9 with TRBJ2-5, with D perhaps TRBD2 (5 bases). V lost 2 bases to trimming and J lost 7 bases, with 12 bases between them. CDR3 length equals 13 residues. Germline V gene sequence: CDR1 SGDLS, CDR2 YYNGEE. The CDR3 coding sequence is TGTGCCAGCAGCGTCGTCAGCGGCGGGACCCAGTACTTC. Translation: CASSVVSGGTQYF.

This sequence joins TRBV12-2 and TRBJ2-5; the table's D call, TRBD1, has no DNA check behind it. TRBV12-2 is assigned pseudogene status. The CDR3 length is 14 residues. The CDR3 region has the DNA TGTGCAAGTCGCTCAGGGACAGGGGAAGAGACCCAGTACTTC. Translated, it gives CASRSGTGEETQYF.

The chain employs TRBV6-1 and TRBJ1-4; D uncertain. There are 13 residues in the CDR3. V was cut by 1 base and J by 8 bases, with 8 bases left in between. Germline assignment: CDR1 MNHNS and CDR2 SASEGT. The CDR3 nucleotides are TGTGCCAGCAGTGAAGTAACTATCGAAAAACTGTTTTTT. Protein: CASSEVTIEKLFF.

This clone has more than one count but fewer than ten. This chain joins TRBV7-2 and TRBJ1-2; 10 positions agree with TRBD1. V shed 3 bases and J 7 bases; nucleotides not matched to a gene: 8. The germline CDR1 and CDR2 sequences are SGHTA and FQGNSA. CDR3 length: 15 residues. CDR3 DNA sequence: TGTGCCAGCAGCTTTTGGACAGGGGGAGACGGTGGCTACACCTTC. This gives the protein CASSFWTGGDGGYTF.

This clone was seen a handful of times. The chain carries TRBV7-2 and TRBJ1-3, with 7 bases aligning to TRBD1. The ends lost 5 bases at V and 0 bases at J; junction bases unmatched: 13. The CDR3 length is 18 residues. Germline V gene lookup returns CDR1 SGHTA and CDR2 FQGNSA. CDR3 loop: CASSLIPGQFISGNTIYF. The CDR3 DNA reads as TGTGCCAGCAGCCTAATCCCGGGACAGTTCATCTCTGGAAACACCATATATTTT. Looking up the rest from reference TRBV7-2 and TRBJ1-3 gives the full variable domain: GAGVSQSPSNKVTEKGKDVELRCDPISGHTALYWYRQSLGQGLEFLIYFQGNSAPDKSGLPSDRFSAERTGGSVSTLTIQRTQQEDSAVYLCASSLIPGQFISGNTIYFGEGSWLTVV.

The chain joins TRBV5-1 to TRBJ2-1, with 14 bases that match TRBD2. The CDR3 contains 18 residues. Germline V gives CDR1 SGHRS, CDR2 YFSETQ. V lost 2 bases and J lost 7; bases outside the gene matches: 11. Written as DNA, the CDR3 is TGCGCCAGCAGCTTAGGTCCGACTAGCGGGAGGGCCGGGAATGAGCAGTTCTTC. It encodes CASSLGPTSGRAGNEQFF.

DNA of the CDR3: TGTGCCAGCATCCTGCAGGGGGTAGACGGCTACACCTTC. Translation gives CASILQGVDGYTF. This sequence joins TRBV28 and TRBJ1-2; 7 bases are shared with TRBD1. The germline V gene encodes CDR1 MDHEN and CDR2 SYDVKM. The CDR3 loop spans 13 amino acids. V shed 7 bases and J 8 bases; nucleotides not matched to a gene: 10.

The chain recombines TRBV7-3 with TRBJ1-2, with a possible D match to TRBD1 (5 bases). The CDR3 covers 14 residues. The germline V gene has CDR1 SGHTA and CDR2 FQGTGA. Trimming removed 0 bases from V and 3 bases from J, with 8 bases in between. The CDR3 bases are TGTGCCAGCAGCTTAACAGGGGATGACTATGGCTACACCTTC. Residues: CASSLTGDDYGYTF.

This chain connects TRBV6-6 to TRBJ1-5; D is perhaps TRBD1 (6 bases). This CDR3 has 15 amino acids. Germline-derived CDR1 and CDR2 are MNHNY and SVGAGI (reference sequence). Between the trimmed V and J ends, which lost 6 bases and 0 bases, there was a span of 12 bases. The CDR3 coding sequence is TGTGCCAGCAGGACGGGACAATATAGCAATCAGCCCCAGCATTTT. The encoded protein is CASRTGQYSNQPQHF.

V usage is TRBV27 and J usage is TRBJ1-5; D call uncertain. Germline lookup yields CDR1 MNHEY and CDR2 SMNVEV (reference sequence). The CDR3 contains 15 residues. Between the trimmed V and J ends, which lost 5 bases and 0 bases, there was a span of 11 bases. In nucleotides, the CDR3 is TGTGCCAGCAGTGTACAGCTTATTAGCAATCAGCCCCAGCATTTT. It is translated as CASSVQLISNQPQHF.

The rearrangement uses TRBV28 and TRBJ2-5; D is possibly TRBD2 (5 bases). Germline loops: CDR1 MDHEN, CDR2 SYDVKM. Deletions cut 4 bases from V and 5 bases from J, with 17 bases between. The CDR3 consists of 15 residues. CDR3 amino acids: CASSSSYLARETQYF. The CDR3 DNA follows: TGTGCCAGCAGTTCCTCTTACCTAGCACGGGAGACCCAGTACTTC.

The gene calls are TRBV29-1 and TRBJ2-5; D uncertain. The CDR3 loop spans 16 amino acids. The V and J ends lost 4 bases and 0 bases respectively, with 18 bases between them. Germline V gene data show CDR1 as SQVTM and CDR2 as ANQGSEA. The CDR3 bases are TGCAGCGTTGGGCCTCCGACTTTCTCGTACCAAGAGACCCAGTACTTC. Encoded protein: CSVGPPTFSYQETQYF.

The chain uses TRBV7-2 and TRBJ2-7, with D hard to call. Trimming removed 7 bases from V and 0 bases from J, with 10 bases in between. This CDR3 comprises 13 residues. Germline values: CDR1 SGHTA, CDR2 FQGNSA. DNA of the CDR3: TGTGCCAGCACAGGTCCAGCCTCCTACGAGCAGTACTTC. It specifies CASTGPASYEQYF.

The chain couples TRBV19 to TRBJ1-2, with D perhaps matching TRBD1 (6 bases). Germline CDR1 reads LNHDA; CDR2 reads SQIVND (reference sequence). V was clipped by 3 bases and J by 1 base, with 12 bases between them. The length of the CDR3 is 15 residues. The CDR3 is CASSIPRGGNYGYTF. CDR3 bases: TGTGCCAGTAGTATCCCAAGGGGGGGTAACTATGGCTACACCTTC.

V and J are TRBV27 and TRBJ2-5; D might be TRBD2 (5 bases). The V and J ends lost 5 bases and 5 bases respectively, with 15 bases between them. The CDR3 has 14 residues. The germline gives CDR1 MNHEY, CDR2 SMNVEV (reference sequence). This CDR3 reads CASSPRAPWETQYF. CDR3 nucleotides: TGTGCCAGCAGTCCGAGGGCACCCTGGGAGACCCAGTACTTC.

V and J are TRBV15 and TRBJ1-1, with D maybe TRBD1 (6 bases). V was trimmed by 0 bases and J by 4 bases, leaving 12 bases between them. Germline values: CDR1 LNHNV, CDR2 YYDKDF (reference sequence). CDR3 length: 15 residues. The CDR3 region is CATSRDAGRGTEAFF. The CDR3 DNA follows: TGTGCCACCAGCAGAGACGCTGGCAGGGGCACTGAAGCTTTCTTT.

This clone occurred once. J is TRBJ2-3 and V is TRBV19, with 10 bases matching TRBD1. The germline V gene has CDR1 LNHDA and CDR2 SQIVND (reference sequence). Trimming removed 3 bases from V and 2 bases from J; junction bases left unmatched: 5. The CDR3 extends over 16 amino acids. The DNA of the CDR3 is TGTGCCAGTAGTATTAGAGGGACAGGGGACACAGATACGCAGTATTTT. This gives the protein CASSIRGTGDTDTQYF.

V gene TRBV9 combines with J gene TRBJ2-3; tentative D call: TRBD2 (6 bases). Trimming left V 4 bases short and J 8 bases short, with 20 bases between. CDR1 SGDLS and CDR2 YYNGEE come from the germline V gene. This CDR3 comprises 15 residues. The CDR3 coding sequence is TGTGCCAGCAGCTTTAGGGACTCCCAGTCAGGTACGCAGTATTTT. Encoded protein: CASSFRDSQSGTQYF. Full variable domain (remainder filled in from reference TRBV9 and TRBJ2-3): DSGVTQTPKHLITATGQRVTLRCSPRSGDLSVYWYQQSLDQGLQFLIQYYNGEERAKGNILERFSAQQFPDLHSELNLSSLELGDSALYFCASSFRDSQSGTQYFGPGTRLTVL.

The DNA of the CDR3 is TGTGCCATCAGGGACAGTCCCTCGGGAGATACGCAGTATTTT. This gives the protein CAIRDSPSGDTQYF. The chain couples TRBV10-3 to TRBJ2-3; perhaps TRBD1 as D (6 bases). Germline V gene lookup returns CDR1 ENHRY and CDR2 SYGVKD. There are 14 residues in the CDR3. Between the trimmed V and J ends, which lost 6 bases and 5 bases, there was a span of 15 bases.

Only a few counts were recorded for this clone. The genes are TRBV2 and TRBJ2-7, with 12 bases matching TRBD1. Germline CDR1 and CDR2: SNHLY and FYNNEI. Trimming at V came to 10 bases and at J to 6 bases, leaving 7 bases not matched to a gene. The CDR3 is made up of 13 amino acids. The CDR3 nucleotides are TGTGCCACTTCCGGGACAGGGGGCGGCGAGCAGTACGTC. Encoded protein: CATSGTGGGEQYV.

The CDR3 DNA reads TGTGCCAGCAGCTTGGGACAGGGGGCATTCGGTGGCTACACCTTC. Its protein is CASSLGQGAFGGYTF. The chain couples TRBV7-2 to TRBJ1-2; 12 bases fit TRBD1. The V and J ends lost 3 bases and 7 bases, in that order; junction bases with no gene match: 6. Per germline, CDR1 SGHTA and CDR2 FQGNSA. The CDR3 is 15 residues long.

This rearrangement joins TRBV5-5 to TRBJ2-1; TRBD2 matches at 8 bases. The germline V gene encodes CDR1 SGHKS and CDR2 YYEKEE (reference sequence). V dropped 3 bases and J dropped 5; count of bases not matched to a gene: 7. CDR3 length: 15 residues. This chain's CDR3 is CASSYRGRPDNEQFF. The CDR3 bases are TGTGCCAGCAGCTATCGCGGGAGGCCAGACAATGAGCAGTTCTTC.

CDR3 DNA: TGTGCCAGCACAAGGTCCGGGGGGCGTGAAGCTTTCTTT. It is translated as CASTRSGGREAFF. The chain carries TRBV27 and TRBJ1-1, with a weak D call TRBD1 (6 bases). The CDR3 contains 13 residues. The V gene's germline CDR1 is MNHEY and CDR2 SMNVEV (reference sequence). The ends were cut back, 7 bases at V and 7 bases at J, with 16 bases in the middle.

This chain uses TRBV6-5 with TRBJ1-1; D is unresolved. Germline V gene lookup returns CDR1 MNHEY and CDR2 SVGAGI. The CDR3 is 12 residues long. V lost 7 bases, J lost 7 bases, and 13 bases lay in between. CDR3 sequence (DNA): TGTGCCAGCACTGACTATGTAAATGAAGCTTTCTTT. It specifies CASTDYVNEAFF.

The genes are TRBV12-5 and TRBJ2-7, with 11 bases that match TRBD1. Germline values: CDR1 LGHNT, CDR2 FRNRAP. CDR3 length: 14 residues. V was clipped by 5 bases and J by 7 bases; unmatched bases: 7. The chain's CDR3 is CASGHGTGGREQYV. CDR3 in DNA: TGTGCTAGTGGTCATGGGACAGGGGGGAGAGAGCAGTACGTC.

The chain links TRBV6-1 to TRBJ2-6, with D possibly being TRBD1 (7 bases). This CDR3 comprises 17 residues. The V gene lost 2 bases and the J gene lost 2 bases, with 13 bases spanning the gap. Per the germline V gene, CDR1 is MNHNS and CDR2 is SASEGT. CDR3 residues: CASSEFPRGAGANVLTF. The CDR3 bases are TGTGCCAGCAGTGAATTCCCCAGGGGGGCTGGGGCCAACGTCCTGACTTTC.

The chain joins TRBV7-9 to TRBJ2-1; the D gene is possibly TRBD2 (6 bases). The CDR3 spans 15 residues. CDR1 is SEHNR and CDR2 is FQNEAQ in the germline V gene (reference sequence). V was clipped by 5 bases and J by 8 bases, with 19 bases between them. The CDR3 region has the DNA TGTGCCAGCAGCCTGGAGGGTGGGAGTGGCGATGAGCAGTTCTTC. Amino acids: CASSLEGGSGDEQFF.